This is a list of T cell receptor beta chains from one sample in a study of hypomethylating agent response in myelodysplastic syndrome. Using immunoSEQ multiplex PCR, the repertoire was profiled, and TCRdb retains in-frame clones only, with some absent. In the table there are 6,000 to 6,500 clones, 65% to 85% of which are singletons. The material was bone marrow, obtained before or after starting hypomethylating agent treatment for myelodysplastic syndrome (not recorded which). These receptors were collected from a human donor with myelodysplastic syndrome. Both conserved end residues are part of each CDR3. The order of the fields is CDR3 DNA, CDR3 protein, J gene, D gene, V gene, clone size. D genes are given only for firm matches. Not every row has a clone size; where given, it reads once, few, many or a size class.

TGTGCCAGCAGCCAAGATCGACGTTATTCACCCCTCCACTTT | CASSQDRRYSPLHF | TRBJ1-6 | - | TRBV14 | -
TGTGCCAGCAACCAACTAGGCGTGGGGGAGCAGTACTTC | CASNQLGVGEQYF | TRBJ2-7 | - | TRBV6-1 | -
TGTGCCATCAGGGATACAGGGGGCGCAGGCCACAATGAGCAGTTCTTC | CAIRDTGGAGHNEQFF | TRBJ2-1 | TRBD1 | TRBV10-3 | -
TGTGCCAGCAGGCCCGGGACAGGGGGTGGCTACACCTTC | CASRPGTGGGYTF | TRBJ1-2 | TRBD1 | TRBV6-6 | -
TGTGCCAGCAGTTTTCCACCATTGAACACTGAAGCTTTCTTT | CASSFPPLNTEAFF | TRBJ1-1 | - | TRBV11-3 | few
TGCGCCAGCAGCCAAGATCTTGGGTCCCGGGGCTACGAGCAGTACTTC | CASSQDLGSRGYEQYF | TRBJ2-7 | - | TRBV4-3 | once
TGTGCCAGCAGTGAAGTGATGGGGGCCTCCTATAATTCACCCCTCCACTTT | CASSEVMGASYNSPLHF | TRBJ1-6 | - | TRBV2 | -
TGCGCCAGCAGCTTACAGGGCCCCCCTTATGGCTACACCTTC | CASSLQGPPYGYTF | TRBJ1-2 | - | TRBV5-1 | -
TGTGCCACCAGACAAATCTCTGGGGCCAACGTCCTGACTTTC | CATRQISGANVLTF | TRBJ2-6 | - | TRBV10-3 | -
TGTGCCAGCTCACCATTGGCCCGGGGGTGGAACACTGAAGCTTTCTTT | CASSPLARGWNTEAFF | TRBJ1-1 | - | TRBV18 | -
TGTGCCAGCAGCTTTTCGGCGGGACAGGGGGGAGGAGAGACCCAGTACTTC | CASSFSAGQGGGETQYF | TRBJ2-5 | TRBD1 | TRBV5-4 | -
TGTGCCAGCAGCCCCTCGGGAGCGGGGTGGTACAATGAGCAGTTCTTC | CASSPSGAGWYNEQFF | TRBJ2-1 | TRBD2 | TRBV7-3 | -
TGTGCCAGCAGCTTAGCCGGGACTGGTACCCACTACGAGCAGTACTTC | CASSLAGTGTHYEQYF | TRBJ2-7 | - | TRBV11-3 | -
TGTGCCAGCAGTTTGGGGGGACCGCACTACGAGCAGTACTTC | CASSLGGPHYEQYF | TRBJ2-7 | - | TRBV27 | -
TGTGCCAGCAGCCTCCGGGACTCACTGGCCCAGCCCCAGCATTTT | CASSLRDSLAQPQHF | TRBJ1-5 | - | TRBV7-8 | -
TGTGCCAGCAGCTTTACACCTAGGAGAAACGCCTATGGCTACACCTTC | CASSFTPRRNAYGYTF | TRBJ1-2 | - | TRBV5-4 | -
TGCGCCAGCAGCGACGACAGGTACTTAACTGAAGCTTTCTTT | CASSDDRYLTEAFF | TRBJ1-1 | - | TRBV5-1 | -
TGTGCCAGTAGTTCCGTTGGGGAAGAGACCCAGTACTTC | CASSSVGEETQYF | TRBJ2-5 | - | TRBV5-4 | -
TGTGCCAGTAGCGAACAGGCTTACGGCTACACCTTC | CASSEQAYGYTF | TRBJ1-2 | - | TRBV19 | -
TGCAGCGGGAGGACCGGCGGTCGAGAGACCCAGTACTTC | CSGRTGGRETQYF | TRBJ2-5 | - | TRBV29-1 | -
TGTGCCAGCAGCTTAGGGGAAGGAGGGGGGGCCCTGAACACTGAAGCTTTCTTT | CASSLGEGGGALNTEAFF | TRBJ1-1 | - | TRBV11-3 | -
TGTGCCAGCAGCACGGGACTAGCGGGAGTATACGAGCAGTACTTC | CASSTGLAGVYEQYF | TRBJ2-7 | TRBD2 | TRBV11-2 | -
TGTGCCAGCAGCTTTCAACAGGGGAGGGAAAAACTGTTTTTT | CASSFQQGREKLFF | TRBJ1-4 | TRBD1 | TRBV7-8 | -
TGTGCCAGCAGTTTAGGGGGACAGGGGGCCGGGGAGACCCAGTACTTC | CASSLGGQGAGETQYF | TRBJ2-5 | TRBD1 | TRBV28 | -
TGTGCCAGCAGTTACTCTGGGAGCGGGACTGAAGCTTTCTTT | CASSYSGSGTEAFF | TRBJ1-1 | - | TRBV6-6 | -
TGTGCCAGCAGTTACTCCCGGACAGGGGAGGACGAGCAGTACTTC | CASSYSRTGEDEQYF | TRBJ2-7 | TRBD1 | TRBV6-5 | few
TGTGCCAGCAGCCCCCGGTTGGGTAGAGTTGCCGGGGAGCTGTTTTTT | CASSPRLGRVAGELFF | TRBJ2-2 | - | TRBV11-1 | few
TGCAGCGTTACCGGGACTAGCGGGGTCACAGATACGCAGTATTTT | CSVTGTSGVTDTQYF | TRBJ2-3 | TRBD2 | TRBV29-1 | -
TGTGCCATCGGGGGGCATGACTCCTACGAGCAGTACTTC | CAIGGHDSYEQYF | TRBJ2-7 | - | TRBV10-3 | -
TGTGCCAGCATGGATTGGGGGAATGAGCAGTTCTTC | CASMDWGNEQFF | TRBJ2-1 | - | TRBV6-5 | few
TGTGCCATCAGGCCGACAGGGAACACTGAAGCTTTCTTT | CAIRPTGNTEAFF | TRBJ1-1 | - | TRBV10-3 | -
TGTGCCAGTACAAAAACCCTCCCCACGGGGCTCTACGGCTACACCTTC | CASTKTLPTGLYGYTF | TRBJ1-2 | - | TRBV19 | once
TGCGCCAGCAGCCAGGGAGGGGACTACGAGCAGTACTTC | CASSQGGDYEQYF | TRBJ2-7 | TRBD2 | TRBV5-1 | -
TGTGCCAGCAGCCCCCCCGCAGGGGCCCCCTCTGGGGCCAACGTCCTGACTTTC | CASSPPAGAPSGANVLTF | TRBJ2-6 | - | TRBV5-4 | -
TGTGCCAGCAGTTTGTCCGGGGCTGGGGGAAACACCATATATTTT | CASSLSGAGGNTIYF | TRBJ1-3 | - | TRBV7-2 | -
TGTGCCAGCTCACCCTCGACAGGGCATGGCTACAATGAGCAGTTCTTC | CASSPSTGHGYNEQFF | TRBJ2-1 | TRBD1 | TRBV18 | -
TGTGCCAGCAGCCTCGGCAGCCAGAACACCGGGGAGCTGTTTTTT | CASSLGSQNTGELFF | TRBJ2-2 | - | TRBV11-3 | -
TGTGCCAGCAGTGAATCTAGCGTGCTATTGGAAGAGCAGTACTTC | CASSESSVLLEEQYF | TRBJ2-7 | - | TRBV2 | once
TGCAGCGTTGTGACGAACACTGAGCAGTTCTTC | CSVVTNTEQFF | TRBJ2-1 | - | TRBV29-1 | -
TGTGCCAGCAGCCCAGAGGTGGGTCGGGGTGAGCAGTTCTTC | CASSPEVGRGEQFF | TRBJ2-1 | - | TRBV7-2 | once
TGTGCCAGCAGCTCGAGGCCTCAACCACAGTTTGGTACGCAGTATTTT | CASSSRPQPQFGTQYF | TRBJ2-3 | - | TRBV7-6 | -
TGCGCCAGCAGCTTACAGGGGGCGTACACTGAAGCTTTCTTT | CASSLQGAYTEAFF | TRBJ1-1 | TRBD1 | TRBV5-1 | -
TGTGCCAGCAGCCCGTCTACCGAAGCTTTCTTT | CASSPSTEAFF | TRBJ1-1 | - | TRBV11-3 | -
TGTGCCAGCACCTCCTTCAATGAGCAGTTCTTC | CASTSFNEQFF | TRBJ2-1 | - | TRBV7-2 | -
TGTGCCACCAGCAGAGATCACGGCGGGGGCTACACCTTC | CATSRDHGGGYTF | TRBJ1-2 | - | TRBV15 | -
TGTGCCAGCAGCCCCCGGCAGGGAGGTCAGCCCCAGCATTTT | CASSPRQGGQPQHF | TRBJ1-5 | - | TRBV9 | -
TGCGCCAGCAGCCAAGAAGCGGGAGACACCGGGGAGCTGTTTTTT | CASSQEAGDTGELFF | TRBJ2-2 | TRBD2 | TRBV4-3 | -
TGTGCCAGTAGTATTGGGGGATGGTATGGCTACACCTTC | CASSIGGWYGYTF | TRBJ1-2 | - | TRBV19 | -
TGTGCCAGCAGCTTTGGGAGGGCTTACAATGAGCAGTTCTTC | CASSFGRAYNEQFF | TRBJ2-1 | TRBD2 | TRBV13 | -
TGCGCCAGCAGCTTGGACAGGGGGATAGGTGTTAACAATGAGCAGTTCTTC | CASSLDRGIGVNNEQFF | TRBJ2-1 | TRBD1 | TRBV5-1 | -
TGCGCCAGCAGCCAGAACCGAGGGACCAAAAACATTCAGTACTTC | CASSQNRGTKNIQYF | TRBJ2-4 | - | TRBV4-3 | -
TGTGCCAGCAGTTTTTCCGGGACCCCTGACACTGAAGCTTTCTTT | CASSFSGTPDTEAFF | TRBJ1-1 | - | TRBV28 | once
TGTGCCAGCAGTGTTAAGGGGCAGGGAGGATTCTATGGCTACACCTTC | CASSVKGQGGFYGYTF | TRBJ1-2 | - | TRBV6-1 | -
TGTGCCAGTAGTAACGGGGTGGACACTGAAGCTTTCTTT | CASSNGVDTEAFF | TRBJ1-1 | - | TRBV19 | few
TGTGCCAGCAGTGACGGGGGCAGGAACTATGGCTACACCTTC | CASSDGGRNYGYTF | TRBJ1-2 | - | TRBV6-1 | few